Listed below are T cell receptor beta chains from one sample, sequenced in a study of blood T cell repertoires in COVID-19. Sequencing used immunoSEQ multiplex PCR; TCRdb keeps in-frame clones, though not all of them. The top ten hold roughly 6.2% of the sample, which has fewer than 350,000 clones, 87% seen once. The specimen sequenced was PBMCs or T cells enriched from blood (not recorded which). These receptors all come from a woman between 40 and 50 years old who had recovered from COVID-19. Both conserved end residues are part of each CDR3. Clone size is given for some rows only: seen once, a few or many times, or a class if the clone is expanded.

size: .
length: 13
V: TRBV19
J: TRBJ1-5
CDR3: CASNRDSNQPQHF

size: .
length: 14
V: TRBV25-1
J: TRBJ1-5
CDR3: CASSDNRGNQPQHF

size: .
length: 14
V: TRBV28
J: TRBJ2-7
CDR3: CASSFYGNPYEQYF

size: .
length: 13
V: TRBV12-3/TRBV12-4
J: TRBJ2-2
CDR3: CASIFGGPGELFF

size: .
length: 17
V: TRBV3-1/TRBV3-2
J: TRBJ2-3
CDR3: CASSQQIGLAGVDTQYF

size: .
length: 14
V: TRBV7-2
J: TRBJ2-7
CDR3: CASSLGPGTDEQYF

size: .
length: 14
V: TRBV5-4
J: TRBJ2-1
CDR3: CASSFIVFSDEQFF

size: .
length: 15
V: TRBV7-2
J: TRBJ2-1
CDR3: CASSLDGGRENEQFF

size: once
length: 16
V: TRBV7-2
J: TRBJ2-3
CDR3: CASSPATGGRTDTQYF

size: .
length: 12
V: TRBV18
J: TRBJ2-7
CDR3: CASSQQDYEQYF

size: .
length: 13
V: TRBV7-9
J: TRBJ1-5
CDR3: CASSLGGYQPQHF

size: .
length: 14
V: TRBV7-9
J: TRBJ1-1
CDR3: CASSPPDRATEAFF

size: .
length: 14
V: TRBV28
J: TRBJ1-5
CDR3: CASSLRQGGQPQHF

size: few
length: 14
V: TRBV4-1
J: TRBJ2-7
CDR3: CASSQVQGVYEQYF

size: .
length: 15
V: TRBV5-1
J: TRBJ1-1
CDR3: CASSLASMSGTEAFF

size: .
length: 12
V: TRBV5-5
J: TRBJ2-1
CDR3: CASSAWDREQFF

size: .
length: 14
V: TRBV7-8
J: TRBJ2-5
CDR3: CASSQLDRQETQYF

size: .
length: 17
V: TRBV11-2
J: TRBJ2-3
CDR3: CASSSGTSGRGTDTQYF

size: .
length: 19
V: TRBV4-3
J: TRBJ1-5
CDR3: CASSRARRGPWGSNQPQHF

size: few
length: 19
V: TRBV7-3
J: TRBJ1-4
CDR3: CASSYHWGTDFPTNEKLFF

size: .
length: 16
V: TRBV18
J: TRBJ2-2
CDR3: CASSARDTIFAGELFF

size: .
length: 15
V: TRBV11-2
J: TRBJ2-3
CDR3: CASSLIQPRGDTQYF

size: once
length: 16
V: TRBV5-1
J: TRBJ2-1
CDR3: CASSLKGIGQNNEQFF